This entry concerns a single T cell receptor (beta chain). Its antigen is still unknown. No much larger clonotype is one base removed from it; base qualities were not supplied. Ficoll-Paque density gradient centrifugation was used to isolate PBMCs. TCRdb lists the instrument as Illumina NovaSeq 6000. TCRalpha and TCRbeta cDNA libraries were constructed by 5'RACE with constant-segment primers, with sample barcodes and unique molecular identifiers being introduced. Trizol reagent was used to extract RNA from every sample. Library amplification was performed in two PCR steps, and a second sample barcode and Illumina TruSeq adapters were introduced in the second step. Sequencing of the libraries was done on an Illumina NovaSeq, producing 2 x 150 bp paired-end reads. In the original analysis: With migec v1.2.7, reads were demultiplexed and then collapsed into UMI-guided consensus sequences. Using mixcr v2.1.11, UMI consensuses were aligned to TRA and TRB V and J templates and then assembled into clonotypes. Clonotypes were classified as expanded or contracted when called significant by both edgeR and NoisET, with noise models trained on biological replicates. For edgeR calls, the cutoffs were a false discovery rate-adjusted p below 0.01 and a log2 fold-change threshold of 1. PCA with hierarchical clustering of max-normalized trajectories of the 1000 most abundant clonotypes was used as exploratory dynamics analysis. Separately sequenced CD4+ and CD8+ repertoires were used to assign a CD4 or CD8 phenotype to each responding clone. Using fastp trimming at Q25 and MiXCR clonotype assembly, TCRdb reanalyzed the public sequencing data and kept in-frame beta chains. Rows with one shared CDR3 protein collapse into an entry with the most common genes and DNA. These V and J calls are TCRdb output, not the study's own analysis. For this sample the table gives about 40,000 distinct CDR3 sequences, of which about an eighth were detected only once. The top ten hold less than 30% of the sample.

The data were taken from a study of T-cell memory formation after mild COVID-19 listed by TCRdb under 2021. About the full investigation: TCR sequence clusters from the two donors were found to be largely donor specific. Two young, previously healthy adult volunteers, one female and one male, were included in the cohort. In a couple of donors, T-cell clones that expanded and contracted after mild COVID-19 were tracked by sequencing TCRalpha and TCRbeta repertoires over time.

What the work shows at the level of the full study, not this receptor alone: Clones contracting from day 15 to 85 had balanced CD4/CD8 phenotypes, while a second wave expanding from day 15 to 37 was biased towards CD4+. SARS-CoV-2 specificity of the second-wave clones peaking on day 37 was not confirmed. Contracting CD4+ clones appeared mostly in the CM and EM memory subsets, whereas CD8+ clones were enriched in EMRA. Some responding clones were detected in pre-infection memory, which suggested that pre-existing cross-reactive memory T cells had joined the SARS-CoV-2 response. The study covered only a couple of mild cases, and larger cohorts including severe cases with pre-infection samples were considered necessary.

The germline V gene sets CDR1 to LGHNA and CDR2 to YNFKEQ. Trimming removed 1 base from V and 8 bases from J, leaving 17 bases between the germline ends. The CDR3 starts with the cysteine, ends with the phenylalanine, and has 15 residues. The DNA shown is the 45-base CDR3, in frame from base 1. The sequenced sample was PBMCs or a T cell subset sorted from them (not recorded which). This sequence uses TRBV4-2 and TRBJ1-1; the D region possibly corresponds to TRBD1 (6 bases align). The receptor was isolated from a man younger than 35 who had mild COVID-19 (a few samples of this study predate the infection). The sample titles of this study are shuffled in the database, so cell type and time point are left out; the donor was told from shared clones. At the DNA level, the sequence is TGTGCCAGCAGCCAAGCAGTCGAGGGGGTAGCAGAAGCTTTCTTT. This gives the protein CASSQAVEGVAEAFF.